Listed below are T cell receptor beta chains from one sample, sequenced in a study of post-analysis software for immune sequencing data. TCRdb re-analysed the PCR reads in MiXCR, keeping a single row per CDR3 protein. Among roughly 730,000 distinct CDR3 sequences, 25% to 30% were seen once, and the ten largest hold under 0.7%. Sample: blood. The source is a girl aged 5 to 17 with multiple sclerosis. Both conserved end residues are part of each CDR3. Each record gives: clone size, V gene, J gene, D gene, CDR3 protein, CDR3 DNA. D genes are given only for firm matches. The size of a clone is reported for some rows only, either as once, few or many, or as a class for expanded clones.

.,TRBV7-9,TRBJ2-1,.,CTSSLPGQTRLLNEQFF,TGTACCAGCAGCCTTCCCGGACAGACCCGCCTTTTGAATGAGCAGTTCTTC
few,TRBV7-2,TRBJ2-5,TRBD2,CASSPSGGGETQYF,TGTGCCAGCAGCCCATCGGGGGGAGGAGAGACCCAGTACTTC
few,TRBV27,TRBJ1-2,TRBD1,CASSSYTGAAGYGYTF,TGTGCCAGCAGTTCCTACACAGGGGCCGCGGGCTATGGCTACACCTTC
.,TRBV9,TRBJ2-7,TRBD1,CASSARDRDTYEQYF,TGTGCCAGCAGCGCACGGGACAGGGACACCTACGAGCAGTACTTC
few,TRBV29-1,TRBJ2-7,TRBD1,CSVEMNRGSEQYF,TGCAGCGTTGAGATGAACAGGGGGAGCGAGCAGTACTTC
.,TRBV5-1,TRBJ1-2,TRBD1,CASSLQHPGQGRGYTF,TGCGCCAGCAGCTTGCAACACCCGGGACAGGGGAGAGGCTACACCTTC
few,TRBV5-1,TRBJ2-1,.,CASSLFQGGSNEQFF,TGCGCCAGCAGCTTGTTTCAGGGAGGAAGTAATGAGCAGTTCTTC
.,TRBV11-2,TRBJ2-7,.,CASSLGPVNEQYF,TGTGCCAGCAGCCTCGGGCCGGTCAACGAGCAGTACTTC
.,TRBV29-1,TRBJ1-2,.,CSAPQGLGGYGYTF,TGCAGCGCTCCCCAGGGCCTGGGAGGCTATGGCTACACCTTC
.,TRBV4-1,TRBJ2-1,TRBD2,CASSQDLAGGFNEQFF,TGCGCCAGCAGCCAAGATCTTGCGGGAGGTTTTAATGAGCAGTTCTTC
few,TRBV20-1,TRBJ2-5,.,CSADNVGKETQYF,TGCAGTGCTGATAATGTGGGGAAAGAGACCCAGTACTTC
few,TRBV20-1,TRBJ2-3,.,CSAEGPSTLRGTQYF,TGCAGTGCGGAGGGACCCTCAACCCTTCGTGGTACGCAGTATTTT
.,TRBV7-9,TRBJ1-1,.,CASSLAPTGSNTEAFF,TGTGCCAGCAGCTTAGCCCCAACTGGGTCCAACACTGAAGCTTTCTTT
few,TRBV7-2,TRBJ2-1,.,CASSKAGPYNEQFF,TGTGCCAGCAGCAAGGCTGGACCATACAATGAGCAGTTCTTC
few,TRBV5-1,TRBJ2-3,TRBD2,CASSLGLADKLDTQYF,TGCGCCAGCAGCTTGGGACTAGCGGATAAACTAGATACGCAGTATTTT
.,TRBV7-2,TRBJ2-7,.,CASSPKGTAAYEQYF,TGTGCCAGCAGCCCGAAGGGCACGGCGGCTTACGAGCAGTACTTC
many,TRBV7-9,TRBJ2-1,TRBD2,CASSKLAGERNEQFF,TGTGCCAGCTCGAAACTAGCGGGAGAAAGGAATGAGCAGTTCTTC